Below, 23 T cell receptor beta chains from the same sample are listed, as sequenced in a study of memory CD4+ T cells and cytomegalovirus serostatus. Assay: immunoSEQ multiplex PCR; the TCRdb copy retains only in-frame clones and omits some. The sample has fewer than 75,000 clones; roughly 80% are singletons. Single viable CD3+CD4+CD8-CD45RO+ cells were sorted as the memory CD4+ T cells. The sample consisted of memory CD4+ T cells from blood. Receptor source: an adult in good health and CMV-seronegative.

This clone appeared a single time. The CDR3 loop reads CASSTGRAYGYTF. CDR3 DNA: TGTGCCAGCAGCACCGGACGGGCCTATGGCTACACCTTC. V and J are TRBV5-4 and TRBJ1-2; D gene unclear. Trimming removed 4 bases at V and 4 bases at J, with 11 bases between. This CDR3 is built from 13 residues. CDR1 is SGHNT and CDR2 is YYREEE in the germline V gene (reference sequence). The entire variable domain, with the rest obtained from reference TRBV5-4 and TRBJ1-2, is as follows: ETGVTQSPTHLIKTRGQQVTLRCSSQSGHNTVSWYQQALGQGPQFIFQYYREEENGRGNFPPRFSGLQFPNYSSELNVNALELDDSALYLCASSTGRAYGYTFGSGTRLTVV.

J is TRBJ1-1 and V is TRBV11-3; D is uncertain. Trimming took 2 bases from V and 2 from J, leaving 6 bases between them. Germline V gene data show CDR1 as SGHNT and CDR2 as YENEEA. The CDR3 consists of 13 residues. CDR3 in amino acids: CASSLMRNTEAFF. For the CDR3, the DNA is TGTGCCAGCAGCTTAATGAGAAACACTGAAGCTTTCTTT.

This chain links TRBV12-5 with TRBJ2-7, with a tentative D call TRBD1 (5 bases). Trimming took off 1 base at V and 4 bases at J, with 8 bases between the two ends. This CDR3 has 13 amino acids. Germline CDR1 and CDR2: LGHNT and FRNRAP. The DNA for the CDR3 is TGTGCTAGTGGTTTGGGACAGAAGTACGAGCAGTACTTC. It codes for CASGLGQKYEQYF.

V and J are TRBV7-3 and TRBJ2-2, with D perhaps matching TRBD1 or TRBD2 (5 bases each). CDR1 is SGHTA, CDR2 FQGTGA, per germline. The CDR3 extends over 15 amino acids. The germline V and J ends were trimmed by 5 bases and 6 bases, with 16 bases remaining between them. The CDR3 loop reads CASSLGAGAAGELFF. The DNA of the CDR3 is TGTGCCAGCAGCCTGGGAGCCGGGGCGGCCGGGGAGCTGTTTTTT.

This chain connects TRBV6-5 to TRBJ2-3; possibly TRBD1 for D (8 bases). Germline values: CDR1 MNHEY, CDR2 SVGAGI. This CDR3 region has 15 residues. V was cut by 6 bases and J by 5 bases, with 18 bases left in between. The CDR3 protein is CASRTRTGRGDTQYF. In DNA form, the CDR3 reads TGTGCCAGCAGAACGAGGACAGGGAGGGGAGATACGCAGTATTTT.

The genes are TRBV5-1 and TRBJ2-3; a weak D match, TRBD1 (6 bases). Looked up from germline, CDR1 is SGHRS and CDR2 is YFSETQ. The V and J ends lost 4 bases and 6 bases respectively, with 21 bases between them. The CDR3 consists of 16 residues. CDR3 sequence: CASSPRPGAGADTQYF. For the CDR3, the DNA is TGCGCCAGCAGCCCGAGGCCAGGGGCCGGGGCGGATACGCAGTATTTT.

The chain carries TRBV5-8 and TRBJ2-3; D is uncertain. The CDR3 spans 12 residues. Germline CDR1 is SGHTS and CDR2 is YDEGEE. Trimming left V 2 bases short and J 7 bases short, with 8 bases between. CDR3 bases: TGTGCCAGCAGCTTTGTTGGGAATACGCAGTATTTT. Its protein product is CASSFVGNTQYF. The variable domain in full, with the rest retrieved from reference TRBV5-8 and TRBJ2-3, is EAGVTQSPTHLIKTRGQQATLRCSPISGHTSVYWYQQALGLGLQFLLWYDEGEERNRGNFPPRFSGRQFPNYSSELNVNALELEDSALYLCASSFVGNTQYFGPGTRLTVL.

The chain employs TRBV7-6 and TRBJ1-2, with D possibly TRBD1 on 6 matching bases. The ends were cut back, 5 bases at V and 4 bases at J, with 14 bases in the middle. Germline assignment: CDR1 SGHVS and CDR2 FNYEAQ. The CDR3 loop spans 14 amino acids. DNA of the CDR3: TGTGCCAGCAGCGAGGGTCCGGGGGCCTATGGCTACACCTTC. As protein: CASSEGPGAYGYTF.

The V call is TRBV9, the J call TRBJ2-5, with D tentatively TRBD2 (5 bases). The CDR3 runs 13 residues. V was pared by 0 bases and J by 4 bases, with 7 bases between. Germline V gene data show CDR1 as SGDLS and CDR2 as YYNGEE. The CDR3 loop is CASSVGSGETQYF. The DNA for the CDR3 is TGTGCCAGCAGCGTAGGGAGCGGAGAGACCCAGTACTTC. The entire variable domain, with the rest obtained from reference TRBV9 and TRBJ2-5, is as follows: DSGVTQTPKHLITATGQRVTLRCSPRSGDLSVYWYQQSLDQGLQFLIQYYNGEERAKGNILERFSAQQFPDLHSELNLSSLELGDSALYFCASSVGSGETQYFGPGTRLLVL.

The chain recombines TRBV2 with TRBJ1-2; no clear D. Germline V gene sequence: CDR1 SNHLY, CDR2 FYNNEI. CDR3 length: 13 amino acids. Trimming stripped 4 bases from V and 7 bases from J, with 13 bases between. CDR3: CASSALGMGGYTF. The CDR3 DNA reads as TGTGCCAGCAGTGCGCTGGGGATGGGTGGCTACACCTTC.

The chain couples TRBV12-5 to TRBJ2-5; D gene uncertain. The CDR3 sequence is 14 residues long. Trimming removed 6 bases from V and 4 bases from J, with 15 bases in between. Germline V lookup: CDR1 LGHNT, CDR2 FRNRAP. In DNA form, the CDR3 reads TGTGCTAGTGGCCAGGCTGGAGTGCTAGAGACCCAGTACTTC. It codes for CASGQAGVLETQYF.

The J gene is TRBJ2-6, the V gene TRBV19, with D perhaps matching TRBD2 (5 bases). From germline, CDR1 is LNHDA and CDR2 SQIVND (reference sequence). This CDR3 comprises 17 residues. V lost 3 bases, J lost 3 bases, and 15 bases lay in between. CDR3 protein: CASSISRGGSGANVLTF. The CDR3 region has the DNA TGTGCCAGTAGTATTAGTCGGGGTGGGAGTGGGGCCAACGTCCTGACTTTC.

This clone was seen only a few times. The genes are TRBV4-1 and TRBJ2-7, with 8 bases matching TRBD1. V lost 3 bases and J lost 3; bases outside the gene matches: 7. Germline V gives CDR1 MGHRA, CDR2 YSYEKL. This CDR3 contains 15 residues. This CDR3 reads CASSHDRGGLYEQYF. The CDR3 DNA follows: TGCGCCAGCAGCCACGACAGGGGAGGCCTCTACGAGCAGTACTTC.

The chain employs TRBV6-6 and TRBJ1-2; the D is unclear. The germline V and J ends were trimmed by 11 bases and 1 base, with 17 bases remaining between them. Germline V gene data show CDR1 as MNHNY and CDR2 as SVGAGI (reference sequence). This CDR3 is 14 amino acids long. The CDR3 spells CAAGGSVFNYGYTF. DNA of the CDR3: TGTGCCGCTGGTGGGTCAGTCTTTAACTATGGCTACACCTTC.

This clone was observed once. This chain connects TRBV2 to TRBJ2-7, with a weak D call TRBD2 (5 bases). The CDR3 spans 15 residues. CDR1 and CDR2 (germline): SNHLY, FYNNEI. Trimming took 5 bases from V and 6 from J, leaving 20 bases between them. As DNA, the CDR3 is TGTGCCAGCAGTCCGCTGCGTCCCGGGGAAGGCGAGCAGTACTTC. Translating it yields CASSPLRPGEGEQYF.

The J gene is TRBJ2-2, the V gene TRBV18, with D hard to call. CDR1 and CDR2 from the germline V gene are KGHSH and LQKENI. V gave up 3 bases and J gave up 0 bases, with 2 bases separating them. The CDR3 length is 13 residues. CDR3 loop: CASSPSNTGELFF. The CDR3 DNA sequence: TGTGCCAGCTCACCTTCGAACACCGGGGAGCTGTTTTTT.

This chain links TRBV30 with TRBJ2-3; no firm D call. Germline values: CDR1 GTSNPN, CDR2 SVGIG (reference sequence). The CDR3 contains 13 residues. V was cut by 3 bases and J by 4 bases, with 11 bases left in between. The CDR3 sequence is CAWRVGNADTQYF. CDR3 nucleotides: TGTGCCTGGAGGGTAGGGAACGCAGATACGCAGTATTTT.

The chain joins TRBV4-1 to TRBJ1-3; tentatively, D is TRBD1 (6 bases). The CDR3 extends over 15 amino acids. V was trimmed by 6 bases and J by 0 bases, leaving 12 bases between them. The germline gives CDR1 MGHRA, CDR2 YSYEKL. The CDR3 DNA reads TGCGCCAGCAGTCTCGACAGGAACTCTGGAAACACCATATATTTT. This gives the protein CASSLDRNSGNTIYF.

This chain links TRBV27 with TRBJ2-7; 7 bases are a match to TRBD1. The germline V gene encodes CDR1 MNHEY and CDR2 SMNVEV (reference sequence). This CDR3 has 12 amino acids. Trimming took 6 bases from V and 5 from J; bases not matched to a gene: 4. CDR3 nucleotides: TGTGCCAGCAGGACAGGGAACAACGAGCAGTACTTC. Translating gives CASRTGNNEQYF.

J is TRBJ2-5 and V is TRBV30; a possible D gene is TRBD1 (5 bases). Germline CDR1 GTSNPN, CDR2 SVGIG (reference sequence). The CDR3 is 13 residues long. V shed 1 base and J shed 7 bases, with 13 bases lying between them. The CDR3 loop is CAWSEGSPGTQYF. The CDR3 region has the DNA TGTGCCTGGAGTGAGGGGTCCCCAGGGACCCAGTACTTC.

The V gene is TRBV5-1, the J gene TRBJ2-5; the match to TRBD1 covers 11 bases. The DNA end is a closer match to TRBJ2-7, so the J assignment may be wrong. The CDR3 has 15 amino acids. Germline CDR1 reads SGHRS; CDR2 reads YFSETQ. CDR3 amino acids: CASSSGQGARYEQYF. The CDR3 region has the DNA TGCGCCAGCAGCTCCGGACAGGGGGCGCGTTACGAGCAGTACTTC.

This chain links TRBV28 with TRBJ2-1; 10 nucleotides agree with TRBD2. The CDR3 contains 16 residues. Germline lookup yields CDR1 MDHEN and CDR2 SYDVKM. J lost 8 bases, V lost 4 bases, and 11 bases had no gene match. CDR3 bases: TGTGCCAGCAGTTCCCCCTCGAGCGGGAGGGCCGATGAGCAGTTCTTC. Protein: CASSSPSSGRADEQFF.

The chain uses TRBV7-2 and TRBJ2-2; D is possibly TRBD1 or TRBD2 (7 bases each). This CDR3 comprises 14 residues. The germline V gene encodes CDR1 SGHTA and CDR2 FQGNSA. With 10 bases removed from V and 4 bases from J, the gap between germline ends came to 16 bases. The CDR3: CAIRQGGITGELFF. As DNA, the CDR3 is TGTGCCATCAGGCAGGGGGGGATCACCGGGGAGCTGTTTTTT.